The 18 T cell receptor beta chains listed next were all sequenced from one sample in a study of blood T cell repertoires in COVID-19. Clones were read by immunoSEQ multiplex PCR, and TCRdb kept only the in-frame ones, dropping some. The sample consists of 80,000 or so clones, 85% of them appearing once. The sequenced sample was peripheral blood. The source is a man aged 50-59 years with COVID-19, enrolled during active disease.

CDR3 region: CASSIPGTGLGQPQHF. Here the CDR3 DNA reads TGTGCCAGTAGTATTCCCGGGACAGGGTTGGGACAGCCCCAGCATTTT. The chain recombines TRBV19 with TRBJ1-5, with 9 bases fitting TRBD1. Trimming removed 3 bases from V and 7 bases from J; junction bases left unmatched: 10. Germline V gene sequence: CDR1 LNHDA, CDR2 SQIVND (reference sequence). The CDR3 is 16 residues long.

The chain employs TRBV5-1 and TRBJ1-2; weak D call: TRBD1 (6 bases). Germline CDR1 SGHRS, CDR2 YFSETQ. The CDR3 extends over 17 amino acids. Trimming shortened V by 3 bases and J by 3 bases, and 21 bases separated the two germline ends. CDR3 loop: CASSSYGQPRRDYGYTF. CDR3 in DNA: TGCGCCAGCAGCTCCTATGGACAGCCACGGCGGGACTATGGCTACACCTTC.

The CDR3 is CATKRAGRDSTDTQYF. DNA for the CDR3: TGTGCCACTAAGCGGGCCGGGAGGGATTCAACAGATACGCAGTATTTT. The chain recombines TRBV7-9 with TRBJ2-3, with 8 positions matching TRBD2. This CDR3 has 16 amino acids. Trimming cost V 10 bases and J 3 bases; bases outside gene matches: 15. Germline assignment: CDR1 SEHNR and CDR2 FQNEAQ (reference sequence).

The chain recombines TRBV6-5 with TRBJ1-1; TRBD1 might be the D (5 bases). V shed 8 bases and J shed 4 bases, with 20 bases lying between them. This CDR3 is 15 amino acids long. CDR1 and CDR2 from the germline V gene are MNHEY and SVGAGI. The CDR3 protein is CASDRAGRFLTEAFF. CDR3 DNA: TGTGCCAGCGACCGCGCAGGGAGGTTTCTCACTGAAGCTTTCTTT.

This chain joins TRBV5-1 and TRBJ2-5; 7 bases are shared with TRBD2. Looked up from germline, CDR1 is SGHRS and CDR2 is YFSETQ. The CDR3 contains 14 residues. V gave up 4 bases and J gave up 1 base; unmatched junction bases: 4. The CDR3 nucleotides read TGCGCCAGCAGCCCTCTAGCGGTCCAAGAGACCCAGTACTTC. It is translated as CASSPLAVQETQYF.

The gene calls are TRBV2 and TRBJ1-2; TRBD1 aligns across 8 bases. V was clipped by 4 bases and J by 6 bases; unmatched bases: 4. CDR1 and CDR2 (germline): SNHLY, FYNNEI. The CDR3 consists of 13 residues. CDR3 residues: CASSAQGGDGYTF. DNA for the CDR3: TGTGCCAGCAGTGCACAGGGGGGAGATGGCTACACCTTC. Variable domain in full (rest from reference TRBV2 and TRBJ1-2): EPEVTQTPSHQVTQMGQEVILRCVPISNHLYFYWYRQILGQKVEFLVSFYNNEISEKSEIFDDQFSVERPDGSNFTLKIRSTKLEDSAMYFCASSAQGGDGYTFGSGTRLTVV.

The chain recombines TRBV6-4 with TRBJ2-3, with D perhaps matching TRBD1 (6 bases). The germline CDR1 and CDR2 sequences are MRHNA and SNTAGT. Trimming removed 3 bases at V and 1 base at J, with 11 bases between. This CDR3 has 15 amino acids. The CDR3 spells CASSERAGGTDTQYF. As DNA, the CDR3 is TGTGCCAGCAGTGAAAGGGCAGGGGGCACAGATACGCAGTATTTT.

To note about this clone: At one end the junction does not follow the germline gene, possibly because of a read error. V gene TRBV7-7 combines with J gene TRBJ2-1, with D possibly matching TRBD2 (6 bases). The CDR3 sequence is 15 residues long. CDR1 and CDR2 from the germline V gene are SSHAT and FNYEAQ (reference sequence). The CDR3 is CASSLSGGPYNEQFF. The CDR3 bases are TGTGCTAGCAGCTTATCCGGGGGACCCTACAATGAGCAGTTCTTC.

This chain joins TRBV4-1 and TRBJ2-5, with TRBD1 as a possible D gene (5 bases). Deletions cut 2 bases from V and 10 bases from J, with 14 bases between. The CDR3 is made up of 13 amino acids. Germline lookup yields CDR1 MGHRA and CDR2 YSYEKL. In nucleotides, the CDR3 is TGCGCCAGCAGCCAATTGAGCGCAGGGTACCAGTACTTC. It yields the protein CASSQLSAGYQYF.

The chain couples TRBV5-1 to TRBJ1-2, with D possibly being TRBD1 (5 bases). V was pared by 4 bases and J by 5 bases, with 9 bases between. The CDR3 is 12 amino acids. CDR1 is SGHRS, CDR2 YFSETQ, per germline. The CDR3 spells CASSTSGYGYTF. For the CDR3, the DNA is TGCGCCAGCAGCACGTCAGGGTATGGCTACACCTTC.

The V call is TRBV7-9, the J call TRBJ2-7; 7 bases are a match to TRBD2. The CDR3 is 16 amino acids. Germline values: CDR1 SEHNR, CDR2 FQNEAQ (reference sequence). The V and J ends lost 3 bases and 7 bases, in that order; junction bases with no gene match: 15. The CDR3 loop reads CASSLAGGTGGGEQYF. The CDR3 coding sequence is TGTGCCAGCAGCTTGGCCGGGGGGACCGGAGGCGGGGAGCAGTACTTC.

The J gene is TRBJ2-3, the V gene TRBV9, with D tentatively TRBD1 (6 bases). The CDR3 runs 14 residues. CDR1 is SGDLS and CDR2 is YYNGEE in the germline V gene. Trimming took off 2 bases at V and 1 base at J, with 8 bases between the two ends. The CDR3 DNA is TGTGCCAGCAGCGTGACAGGACGCACAGATACGCAGTATTTT. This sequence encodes CASSVTGRTDTQYF.

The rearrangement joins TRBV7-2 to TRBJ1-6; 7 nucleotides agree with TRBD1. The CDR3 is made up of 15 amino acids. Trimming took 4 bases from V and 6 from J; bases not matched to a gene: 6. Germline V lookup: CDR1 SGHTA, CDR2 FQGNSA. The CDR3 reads CASSYSTGPNSPLHF. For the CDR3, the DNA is TGTGCCAGCAGCTACTCGACAGGGCCTAATTCACCCCTCCACTTT.

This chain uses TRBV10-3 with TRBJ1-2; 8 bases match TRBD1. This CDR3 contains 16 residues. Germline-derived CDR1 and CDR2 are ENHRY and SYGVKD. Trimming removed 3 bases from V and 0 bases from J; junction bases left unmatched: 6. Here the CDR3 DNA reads TGTGCCATCAGTGACGGACAGGGCATTACTAACTATGGCTACACCTTC. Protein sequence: CAISDGQGITNYGYTF.

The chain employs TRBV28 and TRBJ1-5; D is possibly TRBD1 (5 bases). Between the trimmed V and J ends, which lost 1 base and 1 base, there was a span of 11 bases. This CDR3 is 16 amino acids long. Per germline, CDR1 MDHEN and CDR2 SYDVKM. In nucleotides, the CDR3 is TGTGCCAGCAGTTTATTGGCCAGGGTAAGCAATCAGCCCCAGCATTTT. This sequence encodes CASSLLARVSNQPQHF.

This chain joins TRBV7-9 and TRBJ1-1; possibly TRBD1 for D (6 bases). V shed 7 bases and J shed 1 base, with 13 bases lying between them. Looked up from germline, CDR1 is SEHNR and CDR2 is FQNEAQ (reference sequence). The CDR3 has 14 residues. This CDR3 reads CASTSGAANTEAFF. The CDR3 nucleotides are TGTGCCAGCACCTCAGGGGCGGCGAACACTGAAGCTTTCTTT.

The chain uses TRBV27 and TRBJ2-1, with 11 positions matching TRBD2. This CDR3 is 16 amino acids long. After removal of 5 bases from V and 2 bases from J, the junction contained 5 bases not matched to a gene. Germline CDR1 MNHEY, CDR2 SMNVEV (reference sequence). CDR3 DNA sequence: TGTGCCAGCAGTGCCGGGACTAGCGGACCCTACAATGAGCAGTTCTTC. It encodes CASSAGTSGPYNEQFF.

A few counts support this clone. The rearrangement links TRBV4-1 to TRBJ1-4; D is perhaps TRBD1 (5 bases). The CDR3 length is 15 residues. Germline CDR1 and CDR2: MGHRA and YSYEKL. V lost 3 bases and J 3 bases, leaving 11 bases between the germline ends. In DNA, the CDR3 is TGCGCCAGCAGCCAGTCCGGGACTCCTAATGAAAAACTGTTTTTT. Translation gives CASSQSGTPNEKLFF.